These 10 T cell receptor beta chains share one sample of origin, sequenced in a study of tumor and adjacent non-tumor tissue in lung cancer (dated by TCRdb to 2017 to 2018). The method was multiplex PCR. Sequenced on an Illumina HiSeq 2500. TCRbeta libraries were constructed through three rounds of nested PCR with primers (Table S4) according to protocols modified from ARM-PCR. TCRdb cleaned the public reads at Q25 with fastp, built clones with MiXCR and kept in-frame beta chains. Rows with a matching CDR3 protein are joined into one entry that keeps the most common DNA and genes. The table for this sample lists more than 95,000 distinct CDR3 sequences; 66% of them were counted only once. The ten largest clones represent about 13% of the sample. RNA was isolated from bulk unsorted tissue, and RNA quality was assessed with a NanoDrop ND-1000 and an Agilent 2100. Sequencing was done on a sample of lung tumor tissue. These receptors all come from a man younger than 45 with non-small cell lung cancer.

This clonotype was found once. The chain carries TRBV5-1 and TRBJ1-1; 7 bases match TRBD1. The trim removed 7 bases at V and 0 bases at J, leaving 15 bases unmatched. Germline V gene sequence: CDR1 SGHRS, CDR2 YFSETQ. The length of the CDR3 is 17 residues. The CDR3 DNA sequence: TGCGCCAGCCGCCAAGGCGGGACAGCCCTAATGAACACTGAAGCTTTCTTT. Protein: CASRQGGTALMNTEAFF. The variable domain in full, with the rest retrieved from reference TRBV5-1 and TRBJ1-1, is KAGVTQTPRYLIKTRGQQVTLSCSPISGHRSVSWYQQTPGQGLQFLFEYFSETQRNKGNFPGRFSGRQFSNSRSEMNVSTLELGDSALYLCASRQGGTALMNTEAFFGQGTRLTVV.

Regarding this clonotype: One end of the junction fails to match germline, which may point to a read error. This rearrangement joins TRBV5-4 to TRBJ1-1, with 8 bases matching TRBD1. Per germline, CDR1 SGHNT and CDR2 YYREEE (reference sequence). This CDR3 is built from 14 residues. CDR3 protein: CTSSHGTGITEAFF. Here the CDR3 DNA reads TGTACCAGTAGCCATGGGACAGGCATCACTGAAGCTTTCTTT.

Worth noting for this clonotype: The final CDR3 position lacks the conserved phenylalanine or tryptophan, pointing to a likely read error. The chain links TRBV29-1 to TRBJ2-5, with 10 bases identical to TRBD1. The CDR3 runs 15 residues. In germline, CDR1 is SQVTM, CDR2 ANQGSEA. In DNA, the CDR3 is TGCTGCGTGACCGGACAGGGGGAAATTGGAGAGACCCAGTACTTG. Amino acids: CCVTGQGEIGETQYL.

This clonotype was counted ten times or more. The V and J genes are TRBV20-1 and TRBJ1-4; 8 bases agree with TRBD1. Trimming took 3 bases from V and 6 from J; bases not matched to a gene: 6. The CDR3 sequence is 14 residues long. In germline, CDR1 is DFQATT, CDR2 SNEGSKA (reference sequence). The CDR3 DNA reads TGCAGTGCTAGTCGGGCAGGGGGCGATGAAAAACTGTTTTTT. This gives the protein CSASRAGGDEKLFF.

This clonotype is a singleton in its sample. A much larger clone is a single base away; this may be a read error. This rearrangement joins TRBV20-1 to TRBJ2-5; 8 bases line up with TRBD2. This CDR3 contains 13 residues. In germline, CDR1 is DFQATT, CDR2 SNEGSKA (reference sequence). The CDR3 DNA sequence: TGCGGTGCTAGCCCAGCGGGGGCGGAGACCCAGTACTTC. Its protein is CGASPAGAETQYF.

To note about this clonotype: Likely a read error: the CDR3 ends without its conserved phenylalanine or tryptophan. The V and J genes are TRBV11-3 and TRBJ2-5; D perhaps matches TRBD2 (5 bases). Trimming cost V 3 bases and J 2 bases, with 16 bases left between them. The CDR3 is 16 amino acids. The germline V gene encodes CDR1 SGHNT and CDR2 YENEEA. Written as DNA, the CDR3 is TGTGCCAGCAGCTTGGAGGCTGTAACGGGGCAAGAGACCCAGTACTCC. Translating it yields CASSLEAVTGQETQYS.

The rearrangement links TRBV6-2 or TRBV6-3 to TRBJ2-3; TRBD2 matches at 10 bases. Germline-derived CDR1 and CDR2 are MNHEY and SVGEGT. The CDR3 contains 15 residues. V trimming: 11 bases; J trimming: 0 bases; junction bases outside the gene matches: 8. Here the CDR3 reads CACTPSGGSTDTQYF. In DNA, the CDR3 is TGTGCCTGCACTCCTAGCGGGGGAAGCACAGATACGCAGTATTTT.

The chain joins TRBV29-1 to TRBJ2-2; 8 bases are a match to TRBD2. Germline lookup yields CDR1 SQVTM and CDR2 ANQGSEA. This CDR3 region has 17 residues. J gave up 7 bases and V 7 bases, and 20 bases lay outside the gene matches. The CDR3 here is CSAKTSVKVFDIGELFF. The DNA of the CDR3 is TGCAGCGCTAAGACTAGCGTGAAGGTTTTCGACATCGGGGAGCTGTTTTTT.

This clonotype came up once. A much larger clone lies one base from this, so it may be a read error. This CDR3 reads CASSSLSGYTF. CDR3 DNA sequence: TGTGCCAGCAGTTCGTTGTCTGGCTACACCTTC. This chain connects TRBV12-3 or TRBV12-4 to TRBJ1-2, with no clear D. CDR3 length: 11 residues. V was trimmed by 4 bases and J by 7 bases, leaving 7 bases between them.

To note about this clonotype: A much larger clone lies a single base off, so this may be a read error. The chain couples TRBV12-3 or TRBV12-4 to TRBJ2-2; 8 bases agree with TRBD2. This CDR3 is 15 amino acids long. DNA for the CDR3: TGTGCCAGCAGACCACCGGGACTAGGAAGCGGGGAGCTGTTATTT. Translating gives CASRPPGLGSGELLF.